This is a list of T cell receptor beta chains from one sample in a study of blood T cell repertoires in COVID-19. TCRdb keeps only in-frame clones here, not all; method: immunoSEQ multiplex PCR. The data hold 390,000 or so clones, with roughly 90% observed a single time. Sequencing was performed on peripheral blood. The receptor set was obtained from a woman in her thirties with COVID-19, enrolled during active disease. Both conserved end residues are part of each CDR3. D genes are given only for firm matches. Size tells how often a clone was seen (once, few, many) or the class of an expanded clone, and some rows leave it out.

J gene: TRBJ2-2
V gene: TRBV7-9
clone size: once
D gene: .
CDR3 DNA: TGTGCCAGCAGCCCACAGGGAAGTCCCGGGGAGCTGTTTTTT
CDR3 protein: CASSPQGSPGELFF

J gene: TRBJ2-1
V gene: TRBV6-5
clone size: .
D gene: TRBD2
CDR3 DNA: TGTGCCAGCAGCCAAACCGGGACTACTCAGTTCTTC
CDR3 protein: CASSQTGTTQFF

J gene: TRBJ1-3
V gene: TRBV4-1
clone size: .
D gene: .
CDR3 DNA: TGCGCCAGCAGCCAAGGTAGAATCTCTGGAAACACCATATATTTT
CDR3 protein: CASSQGRISGNTIYF

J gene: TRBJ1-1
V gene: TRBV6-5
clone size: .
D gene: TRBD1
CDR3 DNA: TGTGCCAGCAGTTTCGGGACAGGGAACACTGAAGCTTTCTTT
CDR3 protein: CASSFGTGNTEAFF

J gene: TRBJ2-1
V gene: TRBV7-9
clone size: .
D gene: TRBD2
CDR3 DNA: TGTGCCAGCAGCTTAGCCATGACTAGCGGGAGTGACAATGAGCAGTTCTTC
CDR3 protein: CASSLAMTSGSDNEQFF

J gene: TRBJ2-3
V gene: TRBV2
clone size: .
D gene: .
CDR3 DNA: TGTGCCAGCAGTGAGACTAGCACAGATACGCAGTATTTT
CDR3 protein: CASSETSTDTQYF

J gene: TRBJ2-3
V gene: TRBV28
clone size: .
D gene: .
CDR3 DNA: TGTGCCAGCAGTTGGTACTCCATGTTGCAGTATTTT
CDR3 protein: CASSWYSMLQYF

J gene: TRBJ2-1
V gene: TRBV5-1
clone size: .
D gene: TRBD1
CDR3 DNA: TGCGCCAGCAGCATGGGACAGGGGGCGCGTAATGAGCAGTTCTTC
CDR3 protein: CASSMGQGARNEQFF

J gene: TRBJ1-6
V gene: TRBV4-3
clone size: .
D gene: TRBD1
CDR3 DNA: TGCGCCAGCAGCGTGACAGGGCACAATTCACCCCTCCACTTT
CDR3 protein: CASSVTGHNSPLHF

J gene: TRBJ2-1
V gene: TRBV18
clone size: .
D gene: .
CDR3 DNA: TGTGCCAGCTCACCAGGGCACCCCTACAATGAGCAGTTCTTC
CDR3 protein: CASSPGHPYNEQFF

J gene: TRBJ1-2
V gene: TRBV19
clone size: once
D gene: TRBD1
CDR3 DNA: TGTGCCAGTAGTATGGGCGACAGGGGCTCGAGTTATGGCTACACCTTC
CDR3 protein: CASSMGDRGSSYGYTF

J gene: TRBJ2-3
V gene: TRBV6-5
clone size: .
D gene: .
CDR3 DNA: TGTGCCAGCGGACAGAGTAACGCGGATACGCAGTATTTT
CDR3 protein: CASGQSNADTQYF

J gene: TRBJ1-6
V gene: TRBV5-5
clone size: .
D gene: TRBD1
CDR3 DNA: TGTGCCAGCAGCCCTGACAGGGCTCAATCACCCCTCCACTTT
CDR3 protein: CASSPDRAQSPLHF

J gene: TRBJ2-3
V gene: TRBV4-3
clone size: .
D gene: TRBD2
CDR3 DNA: TGCGCCAGCAGCCAAACGTCTAGCGGAGATACGCAGTATTTT
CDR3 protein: CASSQTSSGDTQYF

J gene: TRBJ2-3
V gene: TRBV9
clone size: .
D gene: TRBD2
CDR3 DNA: TGTGCCAGCAGCGTAGCGATAGCGGGACCCACAGATACGCAGTATTTT
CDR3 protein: CASSVAIAGPTDTQYF